This is a list of T cell receptor beta chains from one sample in a study of blood T cell repertoires in COVID-19. Sequencing used immunoSEQ multiplex PCR; TCRdb keeps in-frame clones, though not all of them. Counted here are some 200,000 clones, about 83% occurring once; the ten biggest clones make up around 1.3%. The source material was peripheral blood. The receptors originated from a woman aged 30 to 39 with COVID-19, enrolled during active disease. Each CDR3 is given with its conserved first and last residue. A D gene is named only where the DNA matches it firmly. Size is omitted from some rows. Given values are once, few, many or a class for expanded clones.

j_gene	d_gene	v_gene	abundance	CDR3nt	CDR3aa
TRBJ1-1	TRBD1	TRBV29-1	.	TGCAGCGTTGGACCCGTAGGACAGGTGAACACTGAAGCTTTCTTT	CSVGPVGQVNTEAFF
TRBJ2-2	.	TRBV11-1	.	TGTGCCAGCACGGACACCCAGAACACCGGGGAGCTGTTTTTT	CASTDTQNTGELFF
TRBJ1-4	TRBD1	TRBV7-9	.	TGTGCCAGCACCAAGGGGTTGGGACAGTCGAATGAAAAACTGTTTTTT	CASTKGLGQSNEKLFF
TRBJ1-2	.	TRBV27	.	TGTGCCAGCAGTTGGAACAGGGCAGGTGAGACCTATGGCTACACCTTC	CASSWNRAGETYGYTF
TRBJ1-2	.	TRBV9	.	TGTGCCAGCAGCGTAGTTTCAGGGAATGGCTACACCTTC	CASSVVSGNGYTF
TRBJ2-2	TRBD2	TRBV27	.	TGTGCCAGCAGCCGACCTAGCGGTATAACCGGGGAGCTGTTTTTT	CASSRPSGITGELFF
TRBJ2-7	.	TRBV9	.	TGTGCCAGCAGCCCGGAGGGGTTATACCCCCACGAGCAGTACTTC	CASSPEGLYPHEQYF
TRBJ2-1	.	TRBV9	.	TGTGCCAGCAGCGTAAGTCGGGACTCTAACTACAATGAGCAGTTCTTC	CASSVSRDSNYNEQFF
TRBJ2-5	.	TRBV6-5	.	TGTGCCAGCAGTTACTCGAAGGGGCTGGAAGAGACCCAGTACTTC	CASSYSKGLEETQYF
TRBJ1-1	TRBD1	TRBV30	few	TGTGCCTGGAGTGTGACAGGGGCTACTGAAGCTTTCTTT	CAWSVTGATEAFF
TRBJ2-7	TRBD1	TRBV27	.	TGTGCCAGTTGGGCAGGGGGCGACGAGCAGTACTTC	CASWAGGDEQYF
TRBJ2-7	.	TRBV6-6	.	TGTGCCAGCAGTTACCGGCAGGGTGCGGCCGAGCAGTACTTC	CASSYRQGAAEQYF
TRBJ2-1	.	TRBV14	.	TGTGCCAGCAGCCAACTACAGTACAATGAGCAGTTCTTC	CASSQLQYNEQFF
TRBJ2-1	.	TRBV5-1	.	TGCGCCAGCAGCTTGATCGGGGTCTCCTACAATGAGCAGTTCTTC	CASSLIGVSYNEQFF
TRBJ1-1	TRBD1	TRBV28	.	TGTGCCAGCAGATCAGGGGGCTTGAACACTGAAGCTTTCTTT	CASRSGGLNTEAFF
TRBJ1-5	.	TRBV12-3/TRBV12-4	few	TGTGCCAGCAACAGGCAGGCTGGGCAGCCCCAGCATTTT	CASNRQAGQPQHF
TRBJ1-3	TRBD1	TRBV19	.	TGTGCCACGTCGACAGGGGGCTTCTCTGGAAACACCATATATTTT	CATSTGGFSGNTIYF
TRBJ2-3	.	TRBV3-1/TRBV3-2	.	TGTGCCAGCAGCCAAGGACAGGGTGGGAGGAATACGCAGTATTTT	CASSQGQGGRNTQYF
TRBJ1-2	.	TRBV3-1/TRBV3-2	.	TGTGCCAGCAGCCAACCGGGACTCCCGGCGTTC	CASSQPGLPAF
TRBJ2-2	TRBD1	TRBV7-8	.	TGTGCCAGCACGCACAGGGGGCGCGATGATGCCGGGGAGCTGTTTTTT	CASTHRGRDDAGELFF
TRBJ2-7	.	TRBV28	.	TGTGCCAGCAGCTACAGTACCTACGAGCAGTACTTC	CASSYSTYEQYF
TRBJ2-1	TRBD1	TRBV13	.	TGTGCCAGCAGCCCGGTGACAGGGGGCCTTTCCTACAATGAGCAGTTCTTC	CASSPVTGGLSYNEQFF
TRBJ1-2	.	TRBV1	few	TGCACCAGCAGCCAAGTCGTAGGGGGCCCCGACCACTATGGCTACACCTTC	CTSSQVVGGPDHYGYTF
TRBJ1-1	.	TRBV19	.	TGTGCCAGTAGTATTAGGGCAGGGATCTACACTGAAGCTTTCTTT	CASSIRAGIYTEAFF
TRBJ1-6	.	TRBV27	.	TGTGCCAGCAGGCCGGGAGGGGATGCACCCCTCCACTTT	CASRPGGDAPLHF
TRBJ2-3	TRBD1	TRBV7-3	.	TGTGCCAGCAGCTTGGGACAGTCAGATACGCAGTATTTT	CASSLGQSDTQYF
TRBJ2-2	TRBD2	TRBV11-2	.	TGTGCCAGCAGCTCCCGACTAGCGGGTTCGAACACCGGGGAGCTGTTTTTT	CASSSRLAGSNTGELFF
TRBJ1-4	.	TRBV9	.	TGTGCCAGCAGTGTCACAGGGACACTGAATGAAAAACTGTTTTTT	CASSVTGTLNEKLFF
TRBJ2-7	TRBD1	TRBV27	.	TGTGCCAGCAGCAAATCACAGGGGCCCCTCTCCTACGAGCAGTACTTC	CASSKSQGPLSYEQYF
TRBJ1-3	.	TRBV6-6	.	TGTGCCAGCAGTTATGAGGGAAACACCATATATTTT	CASSYEGNTIYF
TRBJ1-1	TRBD1	TRBV13	.	TGTGCCAGCAGGTCAGGACAGGAAAACACTGAAGCTTTCTTT	CASRSGQENTEAFF
TRBJ2-5	.	TRBV6-4	.	TGTGCCAGCAGTGATCCTAGCCCCAGAGGGGGAGAGACCCAGTACTTC	CASSDPSPRGGETQYF
TRBJ1-1	TRBD1	TRBV5-1	once	TGCGCCAGCAGCCTTTTGGACAGGGGTGGTAGGACTGAAGCTTTCTTT	CASSLLDRGGRTEAFF
TRBJ1-4	.	TRBV3-1/TRBV3-2	.	TGTGCCAGCAGCCAAGACGCCAGGTTGGCTGAAAAACTGTTTTTT	CASSQDARLAEKLFF
TRBJ2-3	.	TRBV20-1	.	TGCAGTGCTAGTCCACTCGCGGGGTCGGATACGCAGTATTTT	CSASPLAGSDTQYF
TRBJ2-3	TRBD2	TRBV6-5	.	TGTGCCAGCAGGGGGGGGAGCACAGATACGCAGTATTTT	CASRGGSTDTQYF
TRBJ1-6	.	TRBV30	.	TGTGCCTGGAGGACAGTAGACGGTTCACCCCTCCACTTT	CAWRTVDGSPLHF
TRBJ2-1	.	TRBV19	few	TGTGCCAGTAGGCGAGGGGGCAATGAGCAGTTCTTC	CASRRGGNEQFF
TRBJ2-3	.	TRBV9	.	TGTGCCAGCAGCCGATCCCCAGCGGGTACGACAGATACGCAGTATTTT	CASSRSPAGTTDTQYF
TRBJ2-2	TRBD1	TRBV2	.	TGTGCCAGCACTGAACAGAGGGACAGGGACACCGGGGAGCTGTTTTTT	CASTEQRDRDTGELFF
TRBJ2-7	.	TRBV24-1	.	TGTGCCACCAGTGATTGGAGGACAGCCGAGCAGTACTTC	CATSDWRTAEQYF
TRBJ2-7	TRBD1	TRBV9	.	TGTGCCAGCAGCAAAACCCAGACAGGGCCCCCCTACGAGCAGTACTTC	CASSKTQTGPPYEQYF
TRBJ2-1	.	TRBV19	.	TGTGCCAGTAGTCGGGACTCCGCCTGGGATGAGCAGTTCTTC	CASSRDSAWDEQFF
TRBJ1-1	.	TRBV7-2	.	TGTGCCAGCAGCTTGCAGGGGAACACTGAAGCTTTCTTT	CASSLQGNTEAFF
TRBJ2-2	TRBD2	TRBV4-3	.	TGCGCCAGCAGCCAAGATTTGGGGAGCGGGGGAGCGAACACCGGGGAGCTGTTTTTT	CASSQDLGSGGANTGELFF
TRBJ2-1	.	TRBV19	.	TGTGCCAGTAGTCCAGGGAGGTTAAACGATGAGCAGTTCTTC	CASSPGRLNDEQFF
TRBJ1-6	TRBD1	TRBV11-2	.	TGTGCCAGCAGCTTAGGACAGGGTCGGGATTCACCCCTCCACTTT	CASSLGQGRDSPLHF
TRBJ1-2	.	TRBV6-1	.	TGTGCCAGCAGTGATAGTGGCTATGGCTACACCTTC	CASSDSGYGYTF
TRBJ1-1	TRBD1	TRBV6-2/TRBV6-3	.	TGTGCCAGCAGTTACCCAACAGGGGCCCCGCTGAACACTGAAGCTTTCTTT	CASSYPTGAPLNTEAFF
TRBJ1-2	.	TRBV3-1/TRBV3-2	.	TGTGCCAGCAGCCAAGATAACGGTTCCGGAGGGGGCTACACCTTC	CASSQDNGSGGGYTF
TRBJ2-1	.	TRBV18	.	TGTGCCAGCTCACCACTTCCAGGGGTGAATGAGCAGTTCTTC	CASSPLPGVNEQFF
TRBJ1-1	TRBD1	TRBV12-3/TRBV12-4	once	TGTGCCAGCAGCCTACCACAGGGGAGGGCTTTCTTT	CASSLPQGRAFF